This T cell receptor (beta chain) was captured by sequencing in a study of blood T cell repertoires in COVID-19. Background on the study: In each case, the material was cDNA or gDNA derived from T cells, B-cell-depleted T cells, or PBMCs.

The CDR3 has 16 amino acids. Looked up from germline, CDR1 is MNHEY and CDR2 is SMNVEV (reference sequence). V was pared by 0 bases and J by 0 bases, with 8 bases between. Using immunoSEQ multiplex PCR, the repertoire was profiled, and TCRdb retains in-frame clones only, with some absent. This table has about 180,000 clones, approximately 83% appearing once. The TCR was taken from a man aged 55 to 70 with acute or convalescent COVID-19. The sequenced sample was peripheral blood. V is TRBV27 and J is TRBJ2-2; perhaps TRBD1 as D (6 bases). The CDR3 nucleotides are TGTGCCAGCAGTTTATCTCAGGGGACGAACACCGGGGAGCTGTTTTTT. Protein: CASSLSQGTNTGELFF.